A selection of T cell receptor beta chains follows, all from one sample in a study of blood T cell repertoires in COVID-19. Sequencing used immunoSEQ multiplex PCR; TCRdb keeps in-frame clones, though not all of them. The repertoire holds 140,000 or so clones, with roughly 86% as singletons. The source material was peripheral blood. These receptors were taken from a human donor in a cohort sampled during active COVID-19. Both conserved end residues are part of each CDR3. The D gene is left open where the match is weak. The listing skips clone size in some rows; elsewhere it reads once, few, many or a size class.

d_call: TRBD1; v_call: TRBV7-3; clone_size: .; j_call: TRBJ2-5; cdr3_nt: TGTGCCAGCAGCGTAAACTGGGACAGGGTAACAGAGACCCAGTACTTC; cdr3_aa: CASSVNWDRVTETQYF
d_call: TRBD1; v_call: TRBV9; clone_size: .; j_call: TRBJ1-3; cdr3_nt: TGTGCCAGCAGCGCACAGACAGGGTCTGGAAACACCATATATTTT; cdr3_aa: CASSAQTGSGNTIYF
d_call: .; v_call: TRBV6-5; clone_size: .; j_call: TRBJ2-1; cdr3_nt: TGTGCCAGCAGTTATCAGGGGGGTGAGCAGTTCTTC; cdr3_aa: CASSYQGGEQFF
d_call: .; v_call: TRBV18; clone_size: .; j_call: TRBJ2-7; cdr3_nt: TGTGCCAGCTCACCCACAGCGGGCGAGTCCTACGAGCAGTACTTC; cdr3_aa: CASSPTAGESYEQYF
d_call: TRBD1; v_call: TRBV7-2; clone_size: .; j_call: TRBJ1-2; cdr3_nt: TGTGCCAGCAGCTTAGCGTTTTCAGGGGGCGCGAGCTATGGCTACACCTTC; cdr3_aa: CASSLAFSGGASYGYTF
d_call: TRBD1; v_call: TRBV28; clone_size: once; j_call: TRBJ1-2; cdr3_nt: TGTGCCAGCAGTCTGGGACAGGGGTCCCTCTATGGCTACACCTTC; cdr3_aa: CASSLGQGSLYGYTF
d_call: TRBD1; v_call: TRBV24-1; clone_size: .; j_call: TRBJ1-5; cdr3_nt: TGTGCCACCAGTGACCACAGGGGGCTCGGTCAGCCCCAGCATTTT; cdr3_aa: CATSDHRGLGQPQHF
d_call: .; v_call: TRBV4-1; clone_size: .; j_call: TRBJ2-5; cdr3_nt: TGCGCCAGCAGCCAAGGCCCGGGAGGGGGCTACCAAGAGACCCAGTACTTC; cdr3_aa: CASSQGPGGGYQETQYF
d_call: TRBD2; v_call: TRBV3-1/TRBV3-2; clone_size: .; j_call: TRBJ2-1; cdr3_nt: TGTGCCAGCGGGAGAGCGGGGATAGACAATGAGCAGTTCTTC; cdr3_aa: CASGRAGIDNEQFF
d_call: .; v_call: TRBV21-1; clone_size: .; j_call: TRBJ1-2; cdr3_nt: TGTGCCAGCAGCAAAGTTGGCAGCGTTAACTATGGCTACACCTTC; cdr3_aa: CASSKVGSVNYGYTF
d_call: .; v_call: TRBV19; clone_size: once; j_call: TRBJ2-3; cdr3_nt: TGTGCCAGTAGTATAGGCCAGGGTAAAAGCACAGATACGCAGTATTTT; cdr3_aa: CASSIGQGKSTDTQYF